This is a list of T cell receptor beta chains from one sample in a study of OX40 agonist ivuxolimab in advanced cancers. Method: immunoSEQ multiplex PCR; TCRdb's copy keeps in-frame clones and lacks some. The repertoire holds under 80,000 clones, around 90% seen once, with more than 1.5% in the top ten. The source was CD4+ or CD8+ T cells sorted from blood, collected in a trial of the OX40 agonist ivuxolimab. The origin of the receptors is an adult with an advanced solid tumor such as melanoma, head and neck, liver or kidney cancer. Both conserved end residues are part of each CDR3. A D gene is named only where the DNA matches it firmly. A row's size may be missing; if present it is once, few, many or a size class.

few,TRBV11-3,-,TRBJ1-1,CASAPFAGSTEAFF,TGTGCCAGCGCCCCCTTTGCAGGGAGCACTGAAGCTTTCTTT
-,TRBV4-2,TRBD1,TRBJ2-3,CASSQGQGEDTQYF,TGTGCCAGCAGCCAGGGACAGGGTGAAGATACGCAGTATTTT
-,TRBV28,-,TRBJ1-5,CASSLPDNQPQHF,TGTGCCAGCAGTTTACCAGACAATCAGCCCCAGCATTTT
-,TRBV19,TRBD2,TRBJ2-1,CASSIPGRDEQFF,TGTGCCAGTAGTATCCCAGGGAGGGATGAGCAGTTCTTC
-,TRBV6-1,-,TRBJ1-5,CASSVQRGEGNQPQHF,TGTGCCAGCAGTGTACAAAGGGGGGAGGGCAATCAGCCCCAGCATTTT
-,TRBV19,TRBD1,TRBJ2-5,CASSGTGRGTQYF,TGTGCCAGTAGCGGGACAGGGAGAGGGACCCAGTACTTC
-,TRBV7-2,TRBD1,TRBJ1-1,CASSRWGQENTEAFF,TGTGCCAGCAGCCGATGGGGACAGGAGAACACTGAAGCTTTCTTT
-,TRBV18,-,TRBJ2-7,CASSPGEGVLYEQYF,TGTGCCAGCTCACCAGGAGAAGGGGTTCTCTACGAGCAGTACTTC
-,TRBV6-1,-,TRBJ2-1,CASSEAQAGRYEQFF,TGTGCCAGCAGTGAGGCCCAGGCAGGGAGGTATGAGCAGTTCTTC
-,TRBV5-6,-,TRBJ2-5,CASSAGLGLTQETQYF,TGTGCCAGCAGCGCGGGACTTGGCCTTACCCAAGAGACCCAGTACTTC
-,TRBV6-6,-,TRBJ2-4,CASRTALLSQQIQYF,TGTGCCAGCAGAACCGCCCTCCTATCCCAGCAGATTCAGTACTTC
-,TRBV5-1,-,TRBJ2-5,CASSFNDGQETQYF,TGCGCCAGCAGCTTTAACGACGGCCAAGAGACCCAGTACTTC
-,TRBV6-6,-,TRBJ2-4,CASSSGQAKRNIQYF,TGTGCCAGCAGCAGTGGCCAAGCAAAGAGGAACATTCAGTACTTC
-,TRBV7-9,-,TRBJ2-3,CASSLTLPGLVGDTQYF,TGTGCCAGCAGCCTCACTCTTCCTGGGCTCGTTGGAGATACGCAGTATTTT
-,TRBV7-8,-,TRBJ2-1,CASSTLSEQFF,TGTGCCAGCAGCACCCTATCTGAGCAGTTCTTC
-,TRBV5-6,TRBD2,TRBJ2-3,CASSFLSGFTDTQYF,TGTGCCAGCAGCTTCCTTAGCGGGTTCACAGATACGCAGTATTTT
-,TRBV9,TRBD1,TRBJ1-4,CASSVGQGAPLINEKLFF,TGTGCCAGCAGCGTTGGACAGGGGGCCCCTCTCATTAATGAAAAACTGTTTTTT
-,TRBV25-1,-,TRBJ2-3,CASSASRSGANTQYF,TGTGCCAGCAGTGCCTCTAGATCGGGGGCAAATACGCAGTATTTT
-,TRBV7-9,-,TRBJ1-3,CASSLRRNTIYF,TGTGCCAGCAGCTTACGGCGTAACACCATATATTTT
-,TRBV11-2,TRBD2,TRBJ2-3,CASGGWTSGTDTQYF,TGTGCCAGCGGAGGCTGGACTAGCGGAACAGATACGCAGTATTTT
-,TRBV7-2,-,TRBJ2-1,CASSLSRGPYNEQFF,TGTGCCAGCAGCTTAAGTCGGGGGCCCTACAATGAGCAGTTCTTC
-,TRBV28,TRBD2,TRBJ2-3,CASETSVESDTQYF,TGTGCCAGTGAAACTAGCGTCGAGTCAGATACGCAGTATTTT